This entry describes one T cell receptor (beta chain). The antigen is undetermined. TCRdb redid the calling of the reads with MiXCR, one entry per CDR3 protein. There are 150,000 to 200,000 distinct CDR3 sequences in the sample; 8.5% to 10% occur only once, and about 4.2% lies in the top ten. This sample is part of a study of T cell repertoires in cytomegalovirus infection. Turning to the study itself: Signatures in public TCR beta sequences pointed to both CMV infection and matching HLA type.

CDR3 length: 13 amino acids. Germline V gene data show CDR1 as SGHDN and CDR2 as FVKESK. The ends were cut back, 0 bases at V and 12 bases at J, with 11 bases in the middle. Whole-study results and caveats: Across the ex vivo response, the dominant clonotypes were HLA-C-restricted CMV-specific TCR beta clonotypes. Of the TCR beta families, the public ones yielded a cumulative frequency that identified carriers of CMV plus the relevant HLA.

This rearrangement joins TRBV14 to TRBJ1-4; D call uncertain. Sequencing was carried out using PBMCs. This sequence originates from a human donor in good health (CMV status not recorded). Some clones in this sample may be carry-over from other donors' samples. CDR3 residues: CASSQDLTEELFF. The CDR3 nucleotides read TGTGCCAGCAGCCAAGATCTCACGGAAGAACTGTTTTTT. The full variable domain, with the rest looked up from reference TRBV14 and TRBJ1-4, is EAGVTQFPSHSVIEKGQTVTLRCDPISGHDNLYWYRRVMGKEIKFLLHFVKESKQDESGMPNNRFLAERTGGTYSTLKVQPAELEDSGVYFCASSQDLTEELFFGSGTQLSVL.